This is a list of T cell receptor beta chains from one sample in a study of graft-versus-host responses after intestinal transplantation. No antigen is known for these receptors. Profiling relied on immunoSEQ multiplex PCR, and the TCRdb table lists in-frame clones only, not all of them. The top ten hold around 0.27% of the sample, which has about 86,000 clones, approximately 90% seen once. Here the sequenced sample was unstimulated CD4+ T cells sorted from spleen or lymph node cells, taken before transplant. The origin of the receptors is a human donor who was the organ donor for an intestinal transplant. Each CDR3 is given with its conserved first and last residue. D genes are given only for firm matches. The size entry is marked missing in some rows and otherwise reads once, few, many or a size class.

j_call: TRBJ1-1; d_call: TRBD1; clone_size: NA; v_call: TRBV5-4; cdr3_nt: TGTGCCAGCAGCTCGCCGGGACAGGAGTTTTCTGAAGCTTTCTTT; cdr3_aa: CASSSPGQEFSEAFF
j_call: TRBJ1-5; d_call: TRBD1; clone_size: NA; v_call: TRBV10-1; cdr3_nt: TGCGCCAGCAGTTTCTTGACAGGGGTACCACACCTTATCAATCAGCCCCAGCATTTT; cdr3_aa: CASSFLTGVPHLINQPQHF
j_call: TRBJ1-2; d_call: NA; clone_size: NA; v_call: TRBV7-2; cdr3_nt: TGTGCCAGCAGCAAGCAGGGAGGTGGCTACACCTTC; cdr3_aa: CASSKQGGGYTF
j_call: TRBJ2-7; d_call: TRBD1; clone_size: NA; v_call: TRBV7-8; cdr3_nt: TGTGCCAGCAGCATGACAGGGAGCAACTACGAGCAGTACTTC; cdr3_aa: CASSMTGSNYEQYF
j_call: TRBJ2-7; d_call: TRBD1; clone_size: NA; v_call: TRBV7-8; cdr3_nt: TGTGCCAGCAGCTTAGGGGTAGGGGACAGGCCTGGCTTC; cdr3_aa: CASSLGVGDRPGF
j_call: TRBJ2-7; d_call: TRBD1; clone_size: few; v_call: TRBV6-1; cdr3_nt: TGTGCCAGCAGTGAGGTGGGACAGGGGGCTGGGGAGCAGTACTTC; cdr3_aa: CASSEVGQGAGEQYF
j_call: TRBJ1-2; d_call: NA; clone_size: NA; v_call: TRBV6-1; cdr3_nt: TGTGCCAGCAGTATAAAGGGACAATCCTATGGCTACACCTTC; cdr3_aa: CASSIKGQSYGYTF
j_call: TRBJ2-7; d_call: TRBD1; clone_size: NA; v_call: TRBV6-1; cdr3_nt: TGTGCCAGCAGTGGTGGCGGGACAGGAGGCTACGAGCAGTACTTC; cdr3_aa: CASSGGGTGGYEQYF
j_call: TRBJ2-1; d_call: TRBD2; clone_size: NA; v_call: TRBV5-1; cdr3_nt: TGCGCCAGCAGCTTGACCAGCGGGGGTCACTACAATGAGCAGTTCTTC; cdr3_aa: CASSLTSGGHYNEQFF
j_call: TRBJ2-4; d_call: NA; clone_size: NA; v_call: TRBV27; cdr3_nt: TGTGCCAGCAGTTTATACGGTGGGCGCTCTGGAAACATTCAGTACTTC; cdr3_aa: CASSLYGGRSGNIQYF
j_call: TRBJ2-5; d_call: NA; clone_size: NA; v_call: TRBV11-3; cdr3_nt: TGTGCCAGCAGCTTGGGACTTCAAGAGACCCAGTACTTC; cdr3_aa: CASSLGLQETQYF
j_call: TRBJ1-3; d_call: NA; clone_size: NA; v_call: TRBV7-2; cdr3_nt: TGTGCCAGCAGCTTAGACGCCAGAACTGGAAACACCATATATTTT; cdr3_aa: CASSLDARTGNTIYF
j_call: TRBJ2-1; d_call: NA; clone_size: NA; v_call: TRBV7-3; cdr3_nt: TGTGCCAGCAGCTTAGGGCGGAGGGAGTACAATGAGCAGTTCTTC; cdr3_aa: CASSLGRREYNEQFF
j_call: TRBJ2-7; d_call: TRBD2; clone_size: NA; v_call: TRBV4-3; cdr3_nt: TGCGCCAGCAGCCAAGGAGTGGAGCGGGAGGGTGAGCAGTACTTC; cdr3_aa: CASSQGVEREGEQYF
j_call: TRBJ2-3; d_call: NA; clone_size: once; v_call: TRBV5-1; cdr3_nt: TGCGCCAGCAGCTTGGGCGGGATTGCAGATACGCAGTATTTT; cdr3_aa: CASSLGGIADTQYF
j_call: TRBJ1-2; d_call: NA; clone_size: NA; v_call: TRBV27; cdr3_nt: TGTGCCAGCAGTTTGGTTCGGGCAGGAGGCTATGGCTACACCTTC; cdr3_aa: CASSLVRAGGYGYTF
j_call: TRBJ2-1; d_call: NA; clone_size: NA; v_call: TRBV2; cdr3_nt: TGTGCCAGCAGTCCTAGGCTAGCTCTCTTCCATGAGCAGTTCTTC; cdr3_aa: CASSPRLALFHEQFF
j_call: TRBJ1-1; d_call: TRBD1; clone_size: NA; v_call: TRBV7-6; cdr3_nt: TGTGCCAGCAGCCCACAGGGGCCCTCGAGGGCTTTCTTT; cdr3_aa: CASSPQGPSRAFF
j_call: TRBJ2-7; d_call: NA; clone_size: NA; v_call: TRBV28; cdr3_nt: TGTGCCAGCAGACCCCCGGGGGAGGAGCAGTACTTC; cdr3_aa: CASRPPGEEQYF
j_call: TRBJ1-2; d_call: NA; clone_size: few; v_call: TRBV6-5; cdr3_nt: TGTGCCAGCAGTTACGAGGGATCCTATGGCTACACCTTC; cdr3_aa: CASSYEGSYGYTF
j_call: TRBJ1-2; d_call: TRBD1; clone_size: NA; v_call: TRBV28; cdr3_nt: TGTGCCAGCAACCGGGACAGGGTTCTTATTGGCTACACCTTC; cdr3_aa: CASNRDRVLIGYTF
j_call: TRBJ2-1; d_call: TRBD2; clone_size: NA; v_call: TRBV5-4; cdr3_nt: TGTGCCAGCAGCGGAATCGCGGGGGGCTCCTACAATGAGCAGTTCTTC; cdr3_aa: CASSGIAGGSYNEQFF
j_call: TRBJ2-1; d_call: NA; clone_size: NA; v_call: TRBV20-1; cdr3_nt: TGCAGTGCTAGACGAGCGGGTGAGCAGTTCTTC; cdr3_aa: CSARRAGEQFF
j_call: TRBJ1-4; d_call: NA; clone_size: NA; v_call: TRBV4-1; cdr3_nt: TGCGCCAGCAGCCAAGGTCCCGGGACTGCCGCAACTAATGAAAAACTGTTTTTT; cdr3_aa: CASSQGPGTAATNEKLFF
j_call: TRBJ2-1; d_call: NA; clone_size: NA; v_call: TRBV4-1; cdr3_nt: TGCGCCAGCAGCCAAACGGGAGCGTCCTACAATGAGCAGTTCTTC; cdr3_aa: CASSQTGASYNEQFF
j_call: TRBJ1-5; d_call: NA; clone_size: NA; v_call: TRBV29-1; cdr3_nt: TGCAGCGTTGGTCGCGTAAGCAATCAGCCCCAGCATTTT; cdr3_aa: CSVGRVSNQPQHF
j_call: TRBJ2-1; d_call: TRBD2; clone_size: NA; v_call: TRBV7-9; cdr3_nt: TGTGCCAGCAGCTTATCGCTAGCGGGAGCTCGGGATGAGCAGTTCTTC; cdr3_aa: CASSLSLAGARDEQFF
j_call: TRBJ1-2; d_call: NA; clone_size: NA; v_call: TRBV29-1; cdr3_nt: TGCAGCGTTGACCCCCCATTTGGAGTTTACTATGGCTACACCTTC; cdr3_aa: CSVDPPFGVYYGYTF
j_call: TRBJ2-1; d_call: TRBD2; clone_size: NA; v_call: TRBV28; cdr3_nt: TGTGCCAGCAGTTATTCAGCGGGAGTTGCTTATGAGCAGTTCTTC; cdr3_aa: CASSYSAGVAYEQFF
j_call: TRBJ2-1; d_call: TRBD2; clone_size: once; v_call: TRBV5-6; cdr3_nt: TGTGCCAGCAGCCACCCGACTAGCGGGGGGGCCTACAATGAGCAGTTCTTC; cdr3_aa: CASSHPTSGGAYNEQFF
j_call: TRBJ1-4; d_call: NA; clone_size: NA; v_call: TRBV5-4; cdr3_nt: TGTGCCAGCAGCGGGGAGTCTAATGAAAAACTGTTTTTT; cdr3_aa: CASSGESNEKLFF
j_call: TRBJ2-7; d_call: TRBD1; clone_size: NA; v_call: TRBV11-2; cdr3_nt: TGTGCCAGCAGCCAAGGGGACAGGGGGGGCGAGCAGTACTTC; cdr3_aa: CASSQGDRGGEQYF
j_call: TRBJ1-2; d_call: NA; clone_size: NA; v_call: TRBV7-8; cdr3_nt: TGTGCCAGCAGCTTAGGGCAAACTGGCTACACCTTC; cdr3_aa: CASSLGQTGYTF
j_call: TRBJ1-2; d_call: NA; clone_size: few; v_call: TRBV28; cdr3_nt: TGTGCCAGCAGTACTTGGCTAGATGGCTACACCTTC; cdr3_aa: CASSTWLDGYTF
j_call: TRBJ2-1; d_call: TRBD2; clone_size: few; v_call: TRBV25-1; cdr3_nt: TGTGCCAGCAGTCTAACTAGCGGCTACAATGAGCAGTTCTTC; cdr3_aa: CASSLTSGYNEQFF
j_call: TRBJ2-2; d_call: NA; clone_size: NA; v_call: TRBV11-3; cdr3_nt: TGTGCCAGCAAATCCCTTCGGGGATATAACACCGGGGAGCTGTTTTTT; cdr3_aa: CASKSLRGYNTGELFF
j_call: TRBJ2-7; d_call: NA; clone_size: NA; v_call: TRBV7-9; cdr3_nt: TGTGCCAGCGCAGGAAGAACTTCCGAGCAGTACTTC; cdr3_aa: CASAGRTSEQYF
j_call: TRBJ1-5; d_call: NA; clone_size: NA; v_call: TRBV19; cdr3_nt: TGTGCCAGTAGTATAGTGGGAGGGGCGGATAGTCAGCCCCAGCATTTT; cdr3_aa: CASSIVGGADSQPQHF
j_call: TRBJ1-2; d_call: TRBD1; clone_size: once; v_call: TRBV28; cdr3_nt: TGTGCCAGCAGTCCCTCACCCCCCGGGACAGGGGGCGTGGGGGCCTATGGCTACACCTTC; cdr3_aa: CASSPSPPGTGGVGAYGYTF
j_call: TRBJ1-5; d_call: TRBD1; clone_size: once; v_call: TRBV6-6; cdr3_nt: TGTGCCAGCAACTTCCAAAACAGGGGGGTCGCGCCCCAGCATTTT; cdr3_aa: CASNFQNRGVAPQHF
j_call: TRBJ2-3; d_call: TRBD2; clone_size: NA; v_call: TRBV4-1; cdr3_nt: TGCGCCAGCAGCCAAGGGACGGGAGGGCCCCCAGATACGCAGTATTTT; cdr3_aa: CASSQGTGGPPDTQYF
j_call: TRBJ1-2; d_call: NA; clone_size: NA; v_call: TRBV5-4; cdr3_nt: TGTGCCAGCAGCTTGGACAGGCAAAGTGGCTACACCTTC; cdr3_aa: CASSLDRQSGYTF
j_call: TRBJ1-3; d_call: NA; clone_size: few; v_call: TRBV2; cdr3_nt: TGTGCCAGCAGTGGTCTCTCTGGAAACACCATATATTTT; cdr3_aa: CASSGLSGNTIYF
j_call: TRBJ2-1; d_call: TRBD1; clone_size: NA; v_call: TRBV11-2; cdr3_nt: TGTGCCAGCAGCGCAATGACAGGGAGCGGTGAGCAGTTCTTC; cdr3_aa: CASSAMTGSGEQFF
j_call: TRBJ1-5; d_call: NA; clone_size: NA; v_call: TRBV6-6; cdr3_nt: TGTGCCAGCAGTCGGACAGAGAGCAATCAGCCCCAGCATTTT; cdr3_aa: CASSRTESNQPQHF
j_call: TRBJ2-3; d_call: NA; clone_size: NA; v_call: TRBV28; cdr3_nt: TGTGCCAGCAGCGCCTCGGGGGTTCCAGATACGCAGTATTTT; cdr3_aa: CASSASGVPDTQYF
j_call: TRBJ1-2; d_call: TRBD1; clone_size: NA; v_call: TRBV9; cdr3_nt: TGTGCCAGCAGCCCCCAGGGGGCTGTATATGGCTACACCTTC; cdr3_aa: CASSPQGAVYGYTF
j_call: TRBJ1-1; d_call: NA; clone_size: NA; v_call: TRBV29-1; cdr3_nt: TGCACCGCAAATCAGGGAGAAGCTTTCTTT; cdr3_aa: CTANQGEAFF
j_call: TRBJ2-5; d_call: TRBD2; clone_size: NA; v_call: TRBV7-8; cdr3_nt: TGTGCCAGCAGCGCCGGACTAGCGGGGGGTTTGGGGGAGACCCAGTACTTC; cdr3_aa: CASSAGLAGGLGETQYF
j_call: TRBJ1-2; d_call: NA; clone_size: NA; v_call: TRBV20-1; cdr3_nt: TGCAGTGCGTCCCGTAGGGGGGGCTACACCTTC; cdr3_aa: CSASRRGGYTF
j_call: TRBJ1-2; d_call: NA; clone_size: NA; v_call: TRBV5-1; cdr3_nt: TGCGCCAGCAGCTTGGTTCCAGGGGCTGGGTGTGGCTACACCTTC; cdr3_aa: CASSLVPGAGCGYTF
j_call: TRBJ2-7; d_call: TRBD2; clone_size: NA; v_call: TRBV14; cdr3_nt: TGTGCCAGCAGCCGACCGGGACTAGCTTCCTACGAGCAGTACTTC; cdr3_aa: CASSRPGLASYEQYF
j_call: TRBJ2-2; d_call: TRBD2; clone_size: NA; v_call: TRBV19; cdr3_nt: TGTGCCAGTAGTATTGAGGTAGCGGGAGAGCACGGGGAGCTGTTTTTT; cdr3_aa: CASSIEVAGEHGELFF
j_call: TRBJ2-7; d_call: TRBD1; clone_size: NA; v_call: TRBV7-2; cdr3_nt: TGTGCCAGCAGCACTCAACAGGGGAGCGAGCAGTACTTC; cdr3_aa: CASSTQQGSEQYF
j_call: TRBJ1-5; d_call: TRBD1; clone_size: NA; v_call: TRBV5-4; cdr3_nt: TGTGCCAGCAGCTTACAGGGGAATCAGCCCCAGCATTTT; cdr3_aa: CASSLQGNQPQHF